The clone carrying this T cell receptor delta chain occurred a few times. A read error may explain this, as a much larger clone is one base away. V was clipped by 1 base and J by 3 bases, with 17 bases between them. CDR1 and CDR2 from the germline V gene are GEAIGNYY and EKD. This CDR3 comprises 16 residues. The data belong to a study of gamma-delta T cells after stem cell transplantation. TCRdb called clones from the RT-PCR reads again using CATT. Of about 2,800 delta-chain clones listed, around 4.3% are singletons. The sequence was collected from a human donor. It is not recorded whose cells these are; they may come from a transplant donor. This chain connects TRDV2 to TRDJ1; tentative D call: TRDD3 (6 bases). Sequenced material: gamma-delta T cells. CDR3 nucleotide sequence: TGTGCCTGTGACACTGCGGGGATCCCGTCGGCCGATAAACTCATCTTT. Translated, it gives CACDTAGIPSADKLIF.